The 25 T cell receptor beta chains below were found in one sample sequenced in a study. TCRdb analysed the 5' RACE reads with MiXCR anew, one entry per CDR3 protein. The sample lists around 55,000 distinct CDR3 sequences; around 21% were seen once. The sorted Tregs were CD4+CD25+CD127-/low cells. Sequenced sample: tumor-infiltrating Tregs sorted from the breast tumor. The receptor source for this set is a female donor with breast cancer.

Details on this clonotype: This may come from a read error, since a much larger clone is one base off. The chain employs TRBV15 and TRBJ2-3, with D possibly TRBD2 on 5 matching bases. V was clipped by 0 bases and J by 9 bases, with 10 bases between them. Germline CDR1 reads LNHNV; CDR2 reads YYDKDF (reference sequence). The CDR3 is 13 amino acids. This chain's CDR3 is CATSREALETQYF. Written as DNA, the CDR3 is TGTGCCACCAGCAGAGAGGCACTAGAGACGCAGTATTTT. Drawing the rest from reference TRBV15 and TRBJ2-3, the complete variable domain is DAMVIQNPRYQVTQFGKPVTLSCSQTLNHNVMYWYQQKSSQAPKLLFHYYDKDFNNEADTPDNFQSRRPNTSFCFLDIRSPGLGDTAMYLCATSREALETQYFGPGTRLTVL.

The sample holds many counts of this clonotype. The chain carries TRBV5-1 and TRBJ2-7; 8 bases agree with TRBD2. The germline V gene encodes CDR1 SGHRS and CDR2 YFSETQ. The CDR3 consists of 17 residues. The J segment lost 2 bases and the V segment lost 0 bases, leaving 10 bases of the junction unmatched. The CDR3 reads CASSLAPTSGPPYEQYF. The CDR3, as DNA: TGCGCCAGCAGCTTGGCCCCAACTAGCGGCCCGCCCTACGAGCAGTACTTC.

Within the sample, this clonotype is medium-sized (0.01 to 0.1%). The chain employs TRBV6-2 or TRBV6-3 and TRBJ1-5, with D maybe TRBD1 (5 bases). This CDR3 is built from 14 residues. The germline gives CDR1 MNHEY, CDR2 SVGEGT. V gave up 0 bases and J gave up 7 bases, with 10 bases separating them. The CDR3 region is CASSYSGTKQPQHF. The CDR3 DNA follows: TGTGCCAGCAGTTACTCCGGGACCAAACAGCCCCAGCATTTT.

This clonotype was found many times. The CDR3 is CASSYNQGATDTQYF. The CDR3 DNA follows: TGTGCCAGCAGTTACAACCAGGGGGCAACAGATACGCAGTATTTT. V and J are TRBV6-5 and TRBJ2-3; 8 bases align to TRBD1. With 2 bases clipped from V and 3 bases from J, the junction kept 4 bases outside the gene matches. Per the germline V gene, CDR1 is MNHEY and CDR2 is SVGAGI. The CDR3 is made up of 15 amino acids.

This clonotype has a count of ten or more. The chain carries TRBV29-1 and TRBJ2-5, with 7 bases aligning to TRBD2. This CDR3 spans 15 amino acids. Per the germline V gene, CDR1 is SQVTM and CDR2 is ANQGSEA. With V trimmed by 0 bases and J by 7 bases, 11 bases remained unmatched. For the CDR3, the DNA is TGCAGCGTTGAAGATCCCTCCCGAACGGGGGGGACCCAGTACTTC. Its protein product is CSVEDPSRTGGTQYF.

The rearrangement links TRBV7-3 to TRBJ2-5, with D perhaps matching TRBD2 (7 bases). This CDR3 has 15 residues. Trimming stripped 2 bases from V and 5 bases from J, with 15 bases between. CDR1 is SGHTA, CDR2 FQGTGA, per germline. The CDR3 nucleotides are TGTGCCAGCAGCTTATCCGGGGGGCCTGGGGAGACCCAGTACTTC. This translates into CASSLSGGPGETQYF.

The genes are TRBV20-1 and TRBJ1-5, with TRBD1 matching 9 bases. Germline assignment: CDR1 DFQATT and CDR2 SNEGSKA (reference sequence). The CDR3 has 13 amino acids. V shed 4 bases and J 9 bases; nucleotides not matched to a gene: 7. CDR3 in amino acids: CSANRDREAPQHF. The CDR3 DNA follows: TGCAGTGCTAACCGGGACAGGGAAGCGCCCCAGCATTTT.

Remarks on this clonotype: Given the absence of the conserved phenylalanine or tryptophan at the CDR3 end, a read error is likely. This chain joins TRBV5-1 and TRBJ2-5; D might be TRBD1 or TRBD2, each matching 6 bases. V lost 4 bases to trimming and J lost 6 bases, with 25 bases between them. Germline V gene lookup returns CDR1 SGHRS and CDR2 YFSETQ. The CDR3 is 17 amino acids. CDR3 nucleotide sequence: TGCGCCAGCAGCCCCGTGGGGGGCTCCTCCCATAACAAGACCCAGTACTCC. The encoded protein is CASSPVGGSSHNKTQYS.

The chain links TRBV12-3 or TRBV12-4 to TRBJ2-2; no definite D call. This CDR3 has 15 residues. V was trimmed by 3 bases and J by 4 bases, leaving 12 bases between them. The CDR3 is CASSFRFGSTGELFF. CDR3 nucleotide sequence: TGTGCCAGCAGTTTTCGGTTTGGCAGCACCGGGGAGCTGTTTTTT.

This rearrangement joins TRBV10-3 to TRBJ2-1, with D maybe TRBD2 (6 bases). The germline V and J ends were trimmed by 3 bases and 10 bases, with 16 bases remaining between them. Germline V lookup: CDR1 ENHRY, CDR2 SYGVKD. The CDR3 runs to 14 residues. For the CDR3, the DNA is TGTGCCATCAGTGATTCTAGCGCGGTGGAGGAGCAGTTCTTC. It encodes CAISDSSAVEEQFF.

This clonotype was observed a handful of times. V and J are TRBV5-1 and TRBJ2-1, with 13 bases aligning to TRBD2. J lost 7 bases, V lost 5 bases, and 3 bases had no gene match. This CDR3 has 14 residues. Germline V gives CDR1 SGHRS, CDR2 YFSETQ. The CDR3: CASRGLAGVNEQFF. For the CDR3, the DNA is TGCGCCAGCAGAGGACTAGCGGGAGTAAATGAGCAGTTCTTC.

This clonotype came up a few times. V is TRBV5-3 and J is TRBJ2-3; TRBD1 agrees at 9 bases. Being an ORF, TRBV5-3 has a function that is uncertain. The V and J ends lost 0 bases and 3 bases, in that order; junction bases with no gene match: 2. The CDR3 is made up of 15 amino acids. CDR3 sequence reads: CARSLGDRVTDTQYF. CDR3 DNA sequence: TGTGCCAGAAGCTTGGGGGACAGGGTAACAGATACGCAGTATTTT.

The genes are TRBV19 and TRBJ1-5; possible D gene TRBD1, 5 bases. CDR1 and CDR2 from the germline V gene are LNHDA and SQIVND (reference sequence). CDR3 length: 15 residues. Trimming took 7 bases from V and 7 from J, leaving 20 bases between them. The CDR3 loop reads CASTPRPGDRQPQHF. CDR3 nucleotide sequence: TGTGCCAGTACCCCCCGGCCGGGGGACCGACAGCCCCAGCATTTT.

V is TRBV5-1 and J is TRBJ2-5; D not certain. This CDR3 has 14 residues. Per germline, CDR1 SGHRS and CDR2 YFSETQ. V lost 0 bases, J lost 2 bases, and 8 bases lay in between. For the CDR3, the DNA is TGCGCCAGCAGCTTGGATGGGATTCAAGAGACCCAGTACTTC. Translated, it gives CASSLDGIQETQYF.

This clonotype is medium-sized (0.01 to 0.1%) by share. The gene calls are TRBV5-1 and TRBJ1-5; D is undetermined. In germline, CDR1 is SGHRS, CDR2 YFSETQ. CDR3 size: 15 residues. Trimming pared 2 bases from V and 5 bases from J, leaving 14 bases between. This CDR3 reads CASSFRPGSYQPQHF. The CDR3 nucleotides read TGCGCCAGCAGCTTTCGGCCAGGTTCTTATCAGCCCCAGCATTTT.

This clonotype was seen a few times. The chain employs TRBV18 and TRBJ2-7; D is undetermined. Trimming took 3 bases from V and 4 from J, leaving 4 bases between them. The CDR3 is 11 amino acids. Germline V lookup: CDR1 KGHSH, CDR2 LQKENI. CDR3 in amino acids: CASSPEYEQYF. CDR3 nucleotide sequence: TGTGCCAGCTCACCGGAATACGAGCAGTACTTC.

By sample share, this clonotype is medium-sized (0.01 to 0.1%). The chain recombines TRBV29-1 with TRBJ1-1; TRBD1 is a possible D gene (6 bases). Germline CDR1 and CDR2: SQVTM and ANQGSEA. The CDR3 is 14 amino acids. V was pared by 5 bases and J by 0 bases, with 13 bases between. The CDR3 reads CSVRGAGVNTEAFF. Written as DNA, the CDR3 is TGCAGCGTTCGGGGGGCCGGGGTGAACACTGAAGCTTTCTTT.

This clonotype was seen a few times. This chain joins TRBV5-1 and TRBJ2-1; D possibly corresponds to TRBD2 (5 bases). Germline loops: CDR1 SGHRS, CDR2 YFSETQ. Deletions cut 0 bases from V and 8 bases from J, with 9 bases between. The CDR3 has 13 residues. The CDR3 is CASSLASRYEQFF. DNA of the CDR3: TGCGCCAGCAGCTTGGCTAGCAGGTATGAGCAGTTCTTC.

This clonotype was detected only a few times. The gene calls are TRBV7-2 and TRBJ2-6; D is possibly TRBD2 (6 bases). Germline lookup yields CDR1 SGHTA and CDR2 FQGNSA. There are 17 residues in the CDR3. Trimming stripped 1 base from V and 1 base from J, with 11 bases between. DNA for the CDR3: TGTGCCAGCAGCTTAGGGGGGAGGATTTCTGGGGCCAACGTCCTGACTTTC. It translates to CASSLGGRISGANVLTF.

V and J are TRBV5-1 and TRBJ2-7, with no clear D. Germline V gene data show CDR1 as SGHRS and CDR2 as YFSETQ. With 4 bases removed from V and 0 bases from J, the gap between germline ends came to 11 bases. The CDR3 is 14 residues long. The CDR3 here is CASSPISSSYEQYF. The CDR3 DNA reads TGCGCCAGCAGCCCCATTTCCAGCTCCTACGAGCAGTACTTC.

There are many counts of this clonotype. The J gene is TRBJ1-2, the V gene TRBV7-8; 8 bases align to TRBD1. This CDR3 spans 13 amino acids. The germline V gene encodes CDR1 SGHVS and CDR2 FQNEAQ. V was pared by 3 bases and J by 8 bases, with 5 bases of the junction left unmatched. CDR3 nucleotides: TGTGCCAGCAGCTTCGACAGGGGTCGAGGCTACACCTTC. Its translation is CASSFDRGRGYTF.

Notes on this clonotype: The junction shows a germline mismatch at one end, possibly a read error. The rearrangement links TRBV9 to TRBJ2-5; TRBD2 matches 14 bases. CDR3 length: 17 amino acids. Germline CDR1 SGDLS, CDR2 YYNGEE. CDR3 amino acids: CASSYGLAGGNSETQYF. The CDR3 DNA reads TGCGCCAGCAGCTACGGACTAGCGGGAGGTAACTCTGAGACCCAGTACTTC.

As to this clonotype: A junction end diverges from the germline sequence, so it may reflect a read error. The chain has TRBV10-1 and TRBJ2-1, with D perhaps assigned TRBD1 or TRBD2 (5 bases each). The CDR3 contains 13 residues. Germline-derived CDR1 and CDR2 are WNHNN and SYGVQD (reference sequence). The CDR3 region has the DNA TGCGCCAGCAGTTCCCGGGACGCTTGGGAGCGGTTCTTC. Its protein is CASSSRDAWERFF.

V gene TRBV7-8 combines with J gene TRBJ2-1; D is uncertain. Trimming removed 1 base at V and 0 bases at J, with 13 bases between. The germline gives CDR1 SGHVS, CDR2 FQNEAQ. The length of the CDR3 is 17 residues. This CDR3 is CASSLGRGPSSYNEQFF. CDR3 DNA sequence: TGTGCCAGCAGCTTAGGTCGTGGGCCCAGCTCCTACAATGAGCAGTTCTTC. Together with reference TRBV7-8 and TRBJ2-1, the CDR3 gives the full variable domain: GAGVSQSPRYKVAKRGQDVALRCDPISGHVSLFWYQQALGQGPEFLTYFQNEAQLDKSGLPSDRFFAERPEGSVSTLKIQRTQQEDSAVYLCASSLGRGPSSYNEQFFGPGTRLTVL.

This clonotype was seen a handful of times. The J gene is TRBJ1-2, the V gene TRBV2; tentatively, D is TRBD1 (5 bases). The CDR3 is 16 amino acids. Germline CDR1 reads SNHLY; CDR2 reads FYNNEI. V was clipped by 2 bases and J by 2 bases, with 15 bases between them. CDR3 in amino acids: CASSERGTQGNYGYTF. CDR3 bases: TGTGCCAGCAGTGAAAGGGGCACGCAGGGCAACTATGGCTACACCTTC.